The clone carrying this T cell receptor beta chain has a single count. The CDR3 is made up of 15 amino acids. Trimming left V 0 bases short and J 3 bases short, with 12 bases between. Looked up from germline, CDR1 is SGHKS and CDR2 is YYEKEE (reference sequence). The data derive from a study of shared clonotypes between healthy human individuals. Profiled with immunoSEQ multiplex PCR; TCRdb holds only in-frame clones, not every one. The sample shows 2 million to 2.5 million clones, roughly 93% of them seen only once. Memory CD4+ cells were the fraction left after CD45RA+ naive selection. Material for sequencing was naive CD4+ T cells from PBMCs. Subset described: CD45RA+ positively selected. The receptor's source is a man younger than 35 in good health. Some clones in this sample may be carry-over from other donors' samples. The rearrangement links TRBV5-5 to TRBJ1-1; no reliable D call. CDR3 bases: TGTGCCAGCAGCTTGGCGCGGCAGATTTACACTGAAGCTTTCTTT. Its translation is CASSLARQIYTEAFF.